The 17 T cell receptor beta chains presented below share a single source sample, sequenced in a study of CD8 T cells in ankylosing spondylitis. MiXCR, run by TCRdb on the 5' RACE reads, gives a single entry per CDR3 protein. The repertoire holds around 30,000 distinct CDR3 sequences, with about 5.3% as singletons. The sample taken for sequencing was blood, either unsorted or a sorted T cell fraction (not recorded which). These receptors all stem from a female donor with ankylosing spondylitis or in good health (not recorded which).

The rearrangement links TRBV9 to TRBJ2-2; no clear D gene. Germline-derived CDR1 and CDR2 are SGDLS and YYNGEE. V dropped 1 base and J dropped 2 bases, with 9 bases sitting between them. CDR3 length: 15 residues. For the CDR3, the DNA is TGTGCCAGCAGCGTATCCGGGTACAACACCGGGGAGCTGTTTTTT. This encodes CASSVSGYNTGELFF.

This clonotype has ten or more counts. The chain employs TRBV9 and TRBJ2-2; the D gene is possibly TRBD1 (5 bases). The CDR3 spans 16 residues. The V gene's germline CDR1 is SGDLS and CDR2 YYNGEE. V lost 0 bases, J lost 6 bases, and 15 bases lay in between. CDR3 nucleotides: TGTGCCAGCAGCGTAGCTCCCAGGGAAAACGCCGGGGAGCTGTTTTTT. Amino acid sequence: CASSVAPRENAGELFF.

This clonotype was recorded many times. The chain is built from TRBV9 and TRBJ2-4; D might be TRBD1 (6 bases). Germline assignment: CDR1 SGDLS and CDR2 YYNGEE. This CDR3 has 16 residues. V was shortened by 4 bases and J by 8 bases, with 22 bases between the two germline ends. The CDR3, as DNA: TGTGCCAGCAGCCCACTAACAGACAGGCCCTCCGACATTCAGTACTTC. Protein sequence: CASSPLTDRPSDIQYF.

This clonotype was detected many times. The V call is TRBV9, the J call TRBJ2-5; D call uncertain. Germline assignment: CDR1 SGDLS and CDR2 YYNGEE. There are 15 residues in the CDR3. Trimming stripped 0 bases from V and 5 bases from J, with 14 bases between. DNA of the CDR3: TGTGCCAGCAGCGTAGGTGTCGGGCTAGTTGAGACCCAGTACTTC. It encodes CASSVGVGLVETQYF. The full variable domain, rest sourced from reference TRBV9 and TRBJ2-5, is DSGVTQTPKHLITATGQRVTLRCSPRSGDLSVYWYQQSLDQGLQFLIQYYNGEERAKGNILERFSAQQFPDLHSELNLSSLELGDSALYFCASSVGVGLVETQYFGPGTRLLVL.

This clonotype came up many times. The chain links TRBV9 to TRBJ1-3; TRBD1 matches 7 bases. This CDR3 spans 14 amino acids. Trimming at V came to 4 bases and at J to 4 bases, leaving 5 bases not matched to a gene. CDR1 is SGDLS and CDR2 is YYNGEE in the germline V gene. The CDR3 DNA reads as TGTGCCAGCAGCCGAAGGGGGCTAGGAAACACCATATATTTT. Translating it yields CASSRRGLGNTIYF.

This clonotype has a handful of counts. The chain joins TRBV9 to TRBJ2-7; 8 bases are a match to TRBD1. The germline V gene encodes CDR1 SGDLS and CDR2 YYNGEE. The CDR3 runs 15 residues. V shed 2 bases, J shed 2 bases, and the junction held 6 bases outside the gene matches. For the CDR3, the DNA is TGTGCCAGCAGCGTCGGGACAGGCTTGACCTACGAGCAGTACTTC. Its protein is CASSVGTGLTYEQYF. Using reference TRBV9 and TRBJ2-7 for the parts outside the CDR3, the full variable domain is DSGVTQTPKHLITATGQRVTLRCSPRSGDLSVYWYQQSLDQGLQFLIQYYNGEERAKGNILERFSAQQFPDLHSELNLSSLELGDSALYFCASSVGTGLTYEQYFGPGTRLTVT.

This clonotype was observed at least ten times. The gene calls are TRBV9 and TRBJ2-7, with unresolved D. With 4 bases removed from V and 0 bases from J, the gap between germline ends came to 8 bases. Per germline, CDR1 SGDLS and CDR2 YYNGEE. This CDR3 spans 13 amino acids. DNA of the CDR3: TGTGCCAGCAGCCCAACGAACTCCTACGAGCAGTACTTC. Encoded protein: CASSPTNSYEQYF.

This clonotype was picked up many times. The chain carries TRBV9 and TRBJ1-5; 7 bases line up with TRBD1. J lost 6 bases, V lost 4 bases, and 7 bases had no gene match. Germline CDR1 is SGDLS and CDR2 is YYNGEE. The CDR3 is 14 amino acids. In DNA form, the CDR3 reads TGTGCCAGCAGCACAACAGGGGCAGGTCAGCCCCAGCATTTT. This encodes CASSTTGAGQPQHF.

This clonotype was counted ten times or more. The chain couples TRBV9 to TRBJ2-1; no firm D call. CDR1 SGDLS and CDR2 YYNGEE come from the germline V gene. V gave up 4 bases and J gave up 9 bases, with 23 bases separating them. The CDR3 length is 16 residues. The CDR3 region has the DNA TGTGCCAGCAGCCTACTGGTGACATTTAGTCTTAGTGAGCAGTTCTTC. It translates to CASSLLVTFSLSEQFF.

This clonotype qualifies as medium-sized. CDR3 nucleotides: TGTGCCAGCAGCCCCCCGGGGAACACTGAAGCTTTCTTT. Protein sequence: CASSPPGNTEAFF. The J gene is TRBJ1-1, the V gene TRBV9; D unresolved. Trimming shortened V by 4 bases and J by 1 base, and 8 bases separated the two germline ends. The CDR3 consists of 13 residues. Germline assignment: CDR1 SGDLS and CDR2 YYNGEE.

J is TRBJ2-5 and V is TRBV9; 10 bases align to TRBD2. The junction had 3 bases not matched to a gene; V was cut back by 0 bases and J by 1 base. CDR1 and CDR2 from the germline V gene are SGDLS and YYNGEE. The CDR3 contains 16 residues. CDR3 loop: CASSVASGRGQETQYF. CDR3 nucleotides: TGTGCCAGCAGCGTAGCGAGCGGGAGGGGCCAAGAGACCCAGTACTTC. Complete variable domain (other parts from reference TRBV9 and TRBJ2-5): DSGVTQTPKHLITATGQRVTLRCSPRSGDLSVYWYQQSLDQGLQFLIQYYNGEERAKGNILERFSAQQFPDLHSELNLSSLELGDSALYFCASSVASGRGQETQYFGPGTRLLVL.

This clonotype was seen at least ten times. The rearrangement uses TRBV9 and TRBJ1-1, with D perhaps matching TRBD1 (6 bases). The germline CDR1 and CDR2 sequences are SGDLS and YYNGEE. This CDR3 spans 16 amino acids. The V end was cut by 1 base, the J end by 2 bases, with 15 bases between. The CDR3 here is CASSVRGDAGNTEAFF. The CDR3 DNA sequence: TGTGCCAGCAGCGTAAGGGGGGACGCCGGAAACACTGAAGCTTTCTTT.

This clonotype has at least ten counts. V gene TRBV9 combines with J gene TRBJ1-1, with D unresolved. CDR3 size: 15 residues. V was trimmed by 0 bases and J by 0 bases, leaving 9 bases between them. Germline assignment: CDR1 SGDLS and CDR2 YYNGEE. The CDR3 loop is CASSVGPGMNTEAFF. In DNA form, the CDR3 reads TGTGCCAGCAGCGTAGGTCCGGGAATGAACACTGAAGCTTTCTTT.

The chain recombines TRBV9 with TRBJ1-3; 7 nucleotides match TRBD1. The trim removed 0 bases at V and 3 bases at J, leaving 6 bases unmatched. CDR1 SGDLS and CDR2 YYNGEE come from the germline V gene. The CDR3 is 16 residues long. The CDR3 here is CASSVAQGGGGNTIYF. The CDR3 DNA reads TGTGCCAGCAGCGTAGCCCAGGGGGGTGGTGGAAACACCATATATTTT.

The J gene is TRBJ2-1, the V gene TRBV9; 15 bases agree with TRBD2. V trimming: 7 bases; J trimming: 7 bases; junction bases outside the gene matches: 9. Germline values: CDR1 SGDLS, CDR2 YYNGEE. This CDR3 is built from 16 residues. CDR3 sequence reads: CASSPGLAGGSNEQFF. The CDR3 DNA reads TGTGCCAGCTCCCCAGGACTAGCGGGGGGGAGTAATGAGCAGTTCTTC.

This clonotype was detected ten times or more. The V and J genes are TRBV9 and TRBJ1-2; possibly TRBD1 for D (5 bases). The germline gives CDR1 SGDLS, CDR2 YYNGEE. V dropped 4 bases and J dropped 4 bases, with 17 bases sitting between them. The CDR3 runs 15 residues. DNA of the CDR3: TGTGCCAGCAGCCTTACGGGGGGGTTCGGCTATGGCTACACCTTC. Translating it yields CASSLTGGFGYGYTF.

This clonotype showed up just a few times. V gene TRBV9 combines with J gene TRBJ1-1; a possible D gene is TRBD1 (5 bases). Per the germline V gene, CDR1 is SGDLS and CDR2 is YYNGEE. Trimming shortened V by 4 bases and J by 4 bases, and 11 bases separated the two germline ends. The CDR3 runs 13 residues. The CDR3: CASSPVGGTEAFF. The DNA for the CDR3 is TGTGCCAGCAGCCCTGTGGGGGGCACTGAAGCTTTCTTT.